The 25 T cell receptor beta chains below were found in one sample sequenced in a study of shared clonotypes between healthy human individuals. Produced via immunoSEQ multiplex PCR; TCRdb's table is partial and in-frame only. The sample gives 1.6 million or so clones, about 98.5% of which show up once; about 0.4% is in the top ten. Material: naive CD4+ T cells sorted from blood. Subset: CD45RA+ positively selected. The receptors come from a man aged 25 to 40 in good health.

Written as DNA, the CDR3 is TGTGCCAGCAGGATAGGACAGGCTACGCCCTACGAGCAGTACTTC. Translating it yields CASRIGQATPYEQYF. This chain uses TRBV27 with TRBJ2-7; 7 bases are a match to TRBD1. This CDR3 region has 15 residues. Per germline, CDR1 MNHEY and CDR2 SMNVEV (reference sequence). V gave up 6 bases and J gave up 2 bases; unmatched junction bases: 10.

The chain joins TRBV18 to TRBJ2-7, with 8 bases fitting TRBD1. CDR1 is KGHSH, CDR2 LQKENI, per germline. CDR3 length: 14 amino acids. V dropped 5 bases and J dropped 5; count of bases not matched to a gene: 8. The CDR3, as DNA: TGTGCCAGCTCAGGACCGGGACAGGAGAACGAGCAGTACTTC. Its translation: CASSGPGQENEQYF.

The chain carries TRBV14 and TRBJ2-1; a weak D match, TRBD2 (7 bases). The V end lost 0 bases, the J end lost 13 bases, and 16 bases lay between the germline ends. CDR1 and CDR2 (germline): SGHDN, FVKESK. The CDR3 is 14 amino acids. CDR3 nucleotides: TGTGCCAGCAGCCAAGATCTCGGGGGGCGCGGACAGTTCTTC. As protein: CASSQDLGGRGQFF.

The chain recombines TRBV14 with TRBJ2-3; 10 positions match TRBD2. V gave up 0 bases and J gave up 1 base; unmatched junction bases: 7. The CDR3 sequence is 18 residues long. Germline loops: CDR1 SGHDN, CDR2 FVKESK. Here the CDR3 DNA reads TGTGCCAGCAGCCAAGATTGGGCTAGCGGGAGTGGCACAGATACGCAGTATTTT. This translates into CASSQDWASGSGTDTQYF. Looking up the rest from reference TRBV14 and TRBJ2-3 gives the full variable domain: EAGVTQFPSHSVIEKGQTVTLRCDPISGHDNLYWYRRVMGKEIKFLLHFVKESKQDESGMPNNRFLAERTGGTYSTLKVQPAELEDSGVYFCASSQDWASGSGTDTQYFGPGTRLTVL.

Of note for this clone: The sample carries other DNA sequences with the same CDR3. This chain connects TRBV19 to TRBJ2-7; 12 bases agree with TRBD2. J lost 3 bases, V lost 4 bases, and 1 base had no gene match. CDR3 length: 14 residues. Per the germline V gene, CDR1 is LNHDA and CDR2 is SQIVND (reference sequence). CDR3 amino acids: CASSRLAGVYEQYF. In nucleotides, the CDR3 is TGTGCCAGTAGTAGACTAGCGGGAGTCTACGAGCAGTACTTC. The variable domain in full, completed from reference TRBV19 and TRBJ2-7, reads DGGITQSPKYLFRKEGQNVTLSCEQNLNHDAMYWYRQDPGQGLRLIYYSQIVNDFQKGDIAEGYSVSREKKESFPLTVTSAQKNPTAFYLCASSRLAGVYEQYFGPGTRLTVT.

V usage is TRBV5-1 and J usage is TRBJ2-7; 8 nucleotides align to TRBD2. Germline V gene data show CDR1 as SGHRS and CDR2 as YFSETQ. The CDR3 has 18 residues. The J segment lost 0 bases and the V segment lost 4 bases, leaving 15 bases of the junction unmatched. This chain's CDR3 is CASSDLRRTSSSSYEQYF. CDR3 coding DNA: TGCGCCAGCAGCGATCTCCGTAGGACTAGCTCTAGCTCCTACGAGCAGTACTTC.

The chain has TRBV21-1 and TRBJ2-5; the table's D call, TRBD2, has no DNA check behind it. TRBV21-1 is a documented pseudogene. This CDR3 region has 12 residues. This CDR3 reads CASSDREETQYF. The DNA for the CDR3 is TGTGCCAGCAGCGACCGGGAAGAGACCCAGTACTTC.

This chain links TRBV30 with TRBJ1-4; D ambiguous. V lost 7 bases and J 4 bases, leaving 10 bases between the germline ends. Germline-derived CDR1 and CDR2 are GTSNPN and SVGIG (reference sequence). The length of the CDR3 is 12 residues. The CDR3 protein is CALRANNEKLFF. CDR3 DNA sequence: TGTGCCTTACGGGCCAATAATGAAAAACTGTTTTTT.

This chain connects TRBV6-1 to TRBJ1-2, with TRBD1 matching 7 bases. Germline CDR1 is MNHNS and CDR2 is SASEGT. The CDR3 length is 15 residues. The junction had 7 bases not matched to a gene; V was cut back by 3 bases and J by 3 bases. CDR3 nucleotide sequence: TGTGCCAGCAGTGACTCCCCAGGGGGACACTATGGCTACACCTTC. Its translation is CASSDSPGGHYGYTF.

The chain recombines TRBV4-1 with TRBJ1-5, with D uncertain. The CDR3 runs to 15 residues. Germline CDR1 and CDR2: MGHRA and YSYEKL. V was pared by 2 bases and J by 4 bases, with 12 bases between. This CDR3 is CASSQRLTVNQPQHF. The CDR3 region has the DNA TGCGCCAGCAGCCAACGTTTAACGGTAAATCAGCCCCAGCATTTT.

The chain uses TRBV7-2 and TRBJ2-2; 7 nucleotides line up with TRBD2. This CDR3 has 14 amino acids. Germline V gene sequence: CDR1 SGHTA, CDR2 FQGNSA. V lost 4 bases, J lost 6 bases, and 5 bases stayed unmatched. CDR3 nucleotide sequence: TGTGCCAGCAGCTCTCGGCGGGGGTCCGGGGAGCTGTTTTTT. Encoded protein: CASSSRRGSGELFF.

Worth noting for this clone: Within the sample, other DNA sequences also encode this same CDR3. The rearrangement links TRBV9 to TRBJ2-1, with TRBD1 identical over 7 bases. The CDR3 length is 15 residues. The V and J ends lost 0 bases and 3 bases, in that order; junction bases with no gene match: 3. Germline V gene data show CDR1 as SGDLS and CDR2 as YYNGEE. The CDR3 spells CASSVGGTVYNEQFF. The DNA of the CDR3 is TGTGCCAGCAGCGTAGGTGGGACAGTCTACAATGAGCAGTTCTTC.

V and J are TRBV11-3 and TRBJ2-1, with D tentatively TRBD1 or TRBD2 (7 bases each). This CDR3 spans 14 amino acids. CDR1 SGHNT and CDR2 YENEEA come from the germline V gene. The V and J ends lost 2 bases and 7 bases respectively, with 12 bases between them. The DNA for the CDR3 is TGTGCCAGCAGCTTAAGCGGGACAGTGAATGAGCAGTTCTTC. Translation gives CASSLSGTVNEQFF.

The CDR3 region has the DNA TGTGCCAGCAGCGAGGACCTAAGGGAGCAGTACTTC. It yields the protein CASSEDLREQYF. V is TRBV11-2 and J is TRBJ2-7; D remains ambiguous. The V end was cut by 5 bases, the J end by 7 bases, with 12 bases between. This CDR3 comprises 12 residues. Germline CDR1 and CDR2: SGHAT and FQNNGV.

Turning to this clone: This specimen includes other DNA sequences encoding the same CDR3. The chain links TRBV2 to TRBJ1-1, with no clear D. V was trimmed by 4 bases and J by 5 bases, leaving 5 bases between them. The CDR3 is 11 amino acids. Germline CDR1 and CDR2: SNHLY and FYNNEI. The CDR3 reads CASSGETEAFF. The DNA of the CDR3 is TGTGCCAGCAGTGGGGAAACTGAAGCTTTCTTT.

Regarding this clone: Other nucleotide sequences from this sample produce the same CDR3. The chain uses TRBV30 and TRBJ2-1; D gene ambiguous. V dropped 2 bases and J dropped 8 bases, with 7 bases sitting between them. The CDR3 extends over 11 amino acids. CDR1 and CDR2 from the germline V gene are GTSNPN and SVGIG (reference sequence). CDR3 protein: CAWSPRDEQFF. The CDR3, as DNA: TGTGCCTGGAGTCCTAGGGATGAGCAGTTCTTC. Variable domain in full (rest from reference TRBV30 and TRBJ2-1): SQTIHQWPATLVQPVGSPLSLECTVEGTSNPNLYWYRQAAGRGLQLLFYSVGIGQISSEVPQNLSASRPQDRQFILSSKKLLLSDSGFYLCAWSPRDEQFFGPGTRLTVL.

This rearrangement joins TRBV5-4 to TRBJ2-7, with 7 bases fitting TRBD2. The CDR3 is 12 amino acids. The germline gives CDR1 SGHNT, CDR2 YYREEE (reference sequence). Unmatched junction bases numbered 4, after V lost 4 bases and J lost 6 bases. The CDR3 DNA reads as TGTGCCAGCAGCCCGGGGGAGGGCGAGCAGTACTTC. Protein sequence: CASSPGEGEQYF.

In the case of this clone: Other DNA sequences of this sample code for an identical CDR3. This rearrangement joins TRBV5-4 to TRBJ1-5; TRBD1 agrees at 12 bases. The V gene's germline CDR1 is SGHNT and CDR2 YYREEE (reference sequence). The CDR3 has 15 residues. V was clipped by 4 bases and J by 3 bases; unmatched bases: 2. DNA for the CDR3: TGTGCCAGCAGCCTGGGACAGGGGGCCAATCAGCCCCAGCATTTT. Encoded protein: CASSLGQGANQPQHF.

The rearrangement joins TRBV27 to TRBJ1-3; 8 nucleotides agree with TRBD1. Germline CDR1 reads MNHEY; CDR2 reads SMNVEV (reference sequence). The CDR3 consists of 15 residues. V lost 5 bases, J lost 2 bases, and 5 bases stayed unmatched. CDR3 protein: CASSVDRAPGNTIYF. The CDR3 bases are TGTGCCAGCAGTGTGGACAGGGCCCCTGGAAACACCATATATTTT.

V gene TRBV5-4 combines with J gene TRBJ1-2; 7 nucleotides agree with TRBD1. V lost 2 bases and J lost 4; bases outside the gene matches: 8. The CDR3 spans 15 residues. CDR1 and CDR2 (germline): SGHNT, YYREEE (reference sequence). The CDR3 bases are TGTGCCAGCAGCTTCCCCCTCAGGGACAGCTATGGCTACACCTTC. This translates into CASSFPLRDSYGYTF.

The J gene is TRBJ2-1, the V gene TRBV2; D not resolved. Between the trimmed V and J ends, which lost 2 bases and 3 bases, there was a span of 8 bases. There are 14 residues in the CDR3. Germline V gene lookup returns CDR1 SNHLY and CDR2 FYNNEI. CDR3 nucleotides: TGTGCCAGCAGTGAAAACTCCTTCTACAATGAGCAGTTCTTC. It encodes CASSENSFYNEQFF.

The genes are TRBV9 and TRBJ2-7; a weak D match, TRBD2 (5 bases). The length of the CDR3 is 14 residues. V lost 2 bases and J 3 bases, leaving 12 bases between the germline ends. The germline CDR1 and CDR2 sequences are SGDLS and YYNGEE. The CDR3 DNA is TGTGCCAGCAGCGTCGACGCGGGCTTCTACGAGCAGTACTTC. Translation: CASSVDAGFYEQYF.

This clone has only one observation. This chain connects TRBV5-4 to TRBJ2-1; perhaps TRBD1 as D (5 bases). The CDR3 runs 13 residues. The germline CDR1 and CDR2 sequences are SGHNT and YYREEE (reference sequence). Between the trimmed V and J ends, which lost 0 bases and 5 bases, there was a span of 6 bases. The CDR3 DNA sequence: TGTGCCAGCAGCTTGGCACAGGACAATGAGCAGTTCTTC. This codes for CASSLAQDNEQFF.

Here the CDR3 DNA reads TGCAGCGTCGGTTTCAGAAACAATGAGCAGTTCTTC. This translates into CSVGFRNNEQFF. V and J are TRBV29-1 and TRBJ2-1; D is unclear. The length of the CDR3 is 12 residues. Germline CDR1 and CDR2: SQVTM and ANQGSEA. Trimming left V 6 bases short and J 5 bases short, with 11 bases between.

CDR3 sequence (DNA): TGCGCCAGCAGCTTGCCCGGGCTCGAGCAGTACTTC. It yields the protein CASSLPGLEQYF. This rearrangement joins TRBV5-1 to TRBJ2-7, with D uncertain. Germline CDR1 SGHRS, CDR2 YFSETQ. This CDR3 has 12 amino acids. Trimming removed 1 base at V and 6 bases at J, with 8 bases between.